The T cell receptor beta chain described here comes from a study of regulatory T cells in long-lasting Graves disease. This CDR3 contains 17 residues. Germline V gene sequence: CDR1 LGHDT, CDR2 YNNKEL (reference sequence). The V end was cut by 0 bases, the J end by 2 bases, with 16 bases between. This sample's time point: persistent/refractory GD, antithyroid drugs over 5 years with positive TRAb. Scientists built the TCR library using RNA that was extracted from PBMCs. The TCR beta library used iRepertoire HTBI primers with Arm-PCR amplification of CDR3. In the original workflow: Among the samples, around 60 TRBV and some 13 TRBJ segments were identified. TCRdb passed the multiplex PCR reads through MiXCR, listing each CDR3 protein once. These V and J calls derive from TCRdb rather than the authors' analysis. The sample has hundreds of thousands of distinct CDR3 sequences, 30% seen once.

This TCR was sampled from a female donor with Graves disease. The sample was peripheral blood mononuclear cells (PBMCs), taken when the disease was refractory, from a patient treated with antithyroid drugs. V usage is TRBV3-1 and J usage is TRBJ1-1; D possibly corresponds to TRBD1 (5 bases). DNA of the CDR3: TGTGCCAGCAGCCAAGAGGCTTTGGGGCAGACTAACACTGAAGCTTTCTTT. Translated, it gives CASSQEALGQTNTEAFF.